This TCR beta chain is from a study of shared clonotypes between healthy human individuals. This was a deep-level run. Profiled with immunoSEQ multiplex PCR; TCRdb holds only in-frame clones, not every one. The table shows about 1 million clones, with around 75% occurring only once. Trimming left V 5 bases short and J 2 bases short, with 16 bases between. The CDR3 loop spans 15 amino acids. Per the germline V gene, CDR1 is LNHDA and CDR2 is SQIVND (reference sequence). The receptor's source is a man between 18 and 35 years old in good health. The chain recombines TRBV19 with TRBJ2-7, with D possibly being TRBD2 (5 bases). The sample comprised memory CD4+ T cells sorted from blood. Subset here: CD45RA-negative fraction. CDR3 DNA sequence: TGTGCCAGTAGTGCAAACGCCGGGAACCCCTACGAGCAGTACTTC. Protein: CASSANAGNPYEQYF. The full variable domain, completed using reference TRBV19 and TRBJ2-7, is DGGITQSPKYLFRKEGQNVTLSCEQNLNHDAMYWYRQDPGQGLRLIYYSQIVNDFQKGDIAEGYSVSREKKESFPLTVTSAQKNPTAFYLCASSANAGNPYEQYFGPGTRLTVT.